The source of this T cell receptor beta chain is a study of T cells expressing NK-cell markers. Study-level information: It was from sorted CD3+CD56+NKG2C+, CD3+CD56+NKG2C- and CD3+CD56-NKG2C+ T cells that TCR beta repertoires came. There were seven HCMV-seropositive donors and one seronegative donor among the eight sequenced. Study-level findings and limits: The CD3+CD56-NKG2C+ fraction of several donors was likewise dominated by these clonotypes.

No DNA is given; TCRdb re-called the 5' RACE reads and lists each CDR3 protein once. The sample includes about 180,000 distinct CDR3 sequences. CDR3 length: 13 residues. A note on this clonotype: Its antigen is currently unknown.

The sequenced sample consisted of blood T cells: a sorted CD56 or NKG2C T cell subset, CD4+ or CD8+ T cells, or bulk PBMC T cells (not recorded which). The source is a man aged 18-75 years in good health. The J gene is TRBJ1-1, the V gene TRBV12-3 or TRBV12-4; TCRdb proposes TRBD1, but this gene call is untestable without DNA. CDR3 sequence reads: CASRLGTWTEAFF.